These 3 T cell receptor beta chains share one sample of origin, sequenced in a study of CD8 T cells in ankylosing spondylitis. General study results and limits: Blood of patients with ankylosing spondylitis appeared to be characterized by a TCR beta motif of several highly homologous variants.

TCRdb reanalysed the 5' RACE reads using MiXCR and keeps one entry per CDR3 protein. The top ten hold around 3.6% of the sample, which has about 510,000 distinct CDR3 sequences, about 5% seen once. These TCRs' antigens remain unknown. Sequencing was carried out using blood, either unsorted or a sorted T cell fraction (not recorded which). Receptors originate from a male donor with ankylosing spondylitis.

At least ten counts were recorded for this clonotype. The rearrangement uses TRBV20-1 and TRBJ2-7; D is possibly TRBD1 (6 bases). The CDR3 length is 14 residues. V lost 3 bases and J lost 1, with 13 bases in between. The germline CDR1 and CDR2 sequences are DFQATT and SNEGSKA (reference sequence). CDR3 amino acids: CSASIPGVSYEQYF. CDR3 DNA: TGCAGTGCTAGTATTCCAGGGGTATCCTACGAGCAGTACTTC.

The table lists this clonotype with many counts. The chain joins TRBV5-1 to TRBJ2-1; perhaps D is TRBD1 or TRBD2 (6 bases each). Trimming cost V 7 bases and J 5 bases, with 16 bases left between them. Germline V gene lookup returns CDR1 SGHRS and CDR2 YFSETQ. The CDR3 consists of 14 residues. The CDR3 reads CASSRGLTDNEQFF. CDR3 DNA sequence: TGCGCCAGCTCCCGGGGGCTAACCGACAATGAGCAGTTCTTC.

Many counts were recorded for this clonotype. This chain uses TRBV24-1 with TRBJ2-2; D might be TRBD2 (6 bases). CDR3 length equals 13 residues. Trimming pared 6 bases from V and 7 bases from J, leaving 11 bases between. The germline CDR1 and CDR2 sequences are KGHDR and SFDVKD. CDR3 sequence: CATSTVDYGELFF. For the CDR3, the DNA is TGTGCCACCAGTACGGTGGACTACGGGGAGCTGTTTTTT.